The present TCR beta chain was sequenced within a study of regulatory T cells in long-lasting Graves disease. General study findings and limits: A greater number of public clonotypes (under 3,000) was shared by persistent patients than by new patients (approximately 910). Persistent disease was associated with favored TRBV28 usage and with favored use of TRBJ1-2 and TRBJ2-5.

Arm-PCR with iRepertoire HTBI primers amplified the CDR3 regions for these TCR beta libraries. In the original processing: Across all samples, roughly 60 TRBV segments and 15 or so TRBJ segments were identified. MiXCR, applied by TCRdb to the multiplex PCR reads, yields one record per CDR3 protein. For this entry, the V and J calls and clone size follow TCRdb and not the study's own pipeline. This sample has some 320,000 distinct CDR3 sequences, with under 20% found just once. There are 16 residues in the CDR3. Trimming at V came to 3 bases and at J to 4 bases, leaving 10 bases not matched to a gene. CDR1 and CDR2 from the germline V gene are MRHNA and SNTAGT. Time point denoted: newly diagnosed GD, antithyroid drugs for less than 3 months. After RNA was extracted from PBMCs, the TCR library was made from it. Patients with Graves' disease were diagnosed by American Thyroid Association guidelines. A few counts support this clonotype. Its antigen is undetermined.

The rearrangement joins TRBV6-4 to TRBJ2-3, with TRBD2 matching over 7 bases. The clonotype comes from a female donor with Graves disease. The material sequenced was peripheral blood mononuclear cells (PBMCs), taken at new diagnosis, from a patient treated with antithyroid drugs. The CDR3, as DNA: TGTGCCAGCAGTGAGGTGGGCGGGAGAGGGGCAGATACGCAGTATTTT. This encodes CASSEVGGRGADTQYF.